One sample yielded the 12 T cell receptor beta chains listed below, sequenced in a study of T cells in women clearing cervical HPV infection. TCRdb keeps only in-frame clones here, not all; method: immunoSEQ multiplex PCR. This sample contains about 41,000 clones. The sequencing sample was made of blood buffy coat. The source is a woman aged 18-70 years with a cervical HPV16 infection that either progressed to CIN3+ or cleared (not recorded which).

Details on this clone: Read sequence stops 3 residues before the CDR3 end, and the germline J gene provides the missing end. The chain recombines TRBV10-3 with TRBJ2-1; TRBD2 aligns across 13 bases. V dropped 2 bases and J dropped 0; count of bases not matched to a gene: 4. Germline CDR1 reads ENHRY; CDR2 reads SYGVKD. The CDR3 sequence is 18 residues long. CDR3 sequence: CAISEGLAGVRSYNEQFF. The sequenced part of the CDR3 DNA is TGTGCCATCAGTGAGGGACTAGCGGGAGTTCGCTCCTACAATGAG.

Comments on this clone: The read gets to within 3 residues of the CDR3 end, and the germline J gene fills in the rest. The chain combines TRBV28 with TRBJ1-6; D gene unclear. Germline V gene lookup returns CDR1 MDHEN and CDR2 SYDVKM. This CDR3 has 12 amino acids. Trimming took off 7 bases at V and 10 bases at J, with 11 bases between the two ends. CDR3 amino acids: CASTPRFSPLHF. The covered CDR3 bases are TGTGCCAGCACCCCGAGGTTCTCACCC.

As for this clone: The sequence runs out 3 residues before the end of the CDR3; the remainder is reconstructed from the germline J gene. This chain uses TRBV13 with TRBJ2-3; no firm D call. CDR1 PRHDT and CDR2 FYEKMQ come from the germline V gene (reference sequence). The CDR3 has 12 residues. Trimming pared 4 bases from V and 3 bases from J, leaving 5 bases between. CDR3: CASSSSTDTQYF. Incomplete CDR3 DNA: TGTGCCAGCAGCTCCTCGACAGATACG.

The sequenced CDR3 bases are TGTGCCAGCAGCGCCGGGACAGCTCATAATGAAAAA. It specifies CASSAGTAHNEK. The full CDR3 protein reads CASSAGTAHNEKLFF. The V call is TRBV5-6, the J call TRBJ1-4, with TRBD1 matching 7 bases. The CDR3 end lies 3 residues beyond the end of the read and is filled in from the germline J gene. The V gene end was trimmed by 4 bases and the J gene end by 4 bases; junction bases not matched to a gene: 7. CDR3 length: 15 amino acids. The germline V gene has CDR1 SGHDT and CDR2 YYEEEE.

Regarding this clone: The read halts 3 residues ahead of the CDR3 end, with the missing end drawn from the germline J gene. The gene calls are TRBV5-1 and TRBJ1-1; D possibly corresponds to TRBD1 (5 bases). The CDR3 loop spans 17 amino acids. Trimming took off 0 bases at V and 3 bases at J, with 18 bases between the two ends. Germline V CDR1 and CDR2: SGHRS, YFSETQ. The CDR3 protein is CASSLAGGGVTDTEAFF. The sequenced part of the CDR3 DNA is TGCGCCAGCAGCTTGGCCGGCGGAGGGGTAACGGACACTGAA.

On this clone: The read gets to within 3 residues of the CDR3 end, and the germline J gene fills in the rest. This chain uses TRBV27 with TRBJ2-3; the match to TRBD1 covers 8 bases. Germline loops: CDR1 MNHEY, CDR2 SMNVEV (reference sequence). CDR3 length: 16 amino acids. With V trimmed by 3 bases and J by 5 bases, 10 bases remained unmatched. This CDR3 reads CASSFGQGAFIDTQYF. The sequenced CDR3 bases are TGTGCCAGCAGTTTTGGCCAGGGGGCTTTCATAGATACG.

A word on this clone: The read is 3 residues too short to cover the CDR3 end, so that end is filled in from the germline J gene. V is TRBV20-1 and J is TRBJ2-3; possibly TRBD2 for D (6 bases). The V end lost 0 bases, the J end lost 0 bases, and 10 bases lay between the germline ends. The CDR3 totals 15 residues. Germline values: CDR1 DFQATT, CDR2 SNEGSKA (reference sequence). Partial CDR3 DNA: TGCAGTGCTAGAGATGCGGGAAAGAGCACAGATACG. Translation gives CSARDAGKSTDT. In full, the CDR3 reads CSARDAGKSTDTQYF.

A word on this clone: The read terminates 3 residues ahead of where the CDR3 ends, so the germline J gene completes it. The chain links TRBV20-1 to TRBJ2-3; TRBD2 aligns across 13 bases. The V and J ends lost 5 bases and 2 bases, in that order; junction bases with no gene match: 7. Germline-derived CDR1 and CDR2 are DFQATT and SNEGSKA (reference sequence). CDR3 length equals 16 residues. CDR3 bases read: TGCAGTGCTTACGGACTAGCGGGAGCTACCACAGATACG. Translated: CSAYGLAGATTDT. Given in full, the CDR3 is CSAYGLAGATTDTQYF.

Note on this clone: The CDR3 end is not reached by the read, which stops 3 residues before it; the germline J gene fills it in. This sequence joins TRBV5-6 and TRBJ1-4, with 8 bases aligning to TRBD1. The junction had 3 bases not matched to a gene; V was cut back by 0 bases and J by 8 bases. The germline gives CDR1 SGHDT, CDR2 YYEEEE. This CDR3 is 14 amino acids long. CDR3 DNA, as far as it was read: TGTGCCAGCAGCTTGGGGCGGACAGGGGAAAAA. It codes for CASSLGRTGEK. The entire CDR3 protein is CASSLGRTGEKLFF.

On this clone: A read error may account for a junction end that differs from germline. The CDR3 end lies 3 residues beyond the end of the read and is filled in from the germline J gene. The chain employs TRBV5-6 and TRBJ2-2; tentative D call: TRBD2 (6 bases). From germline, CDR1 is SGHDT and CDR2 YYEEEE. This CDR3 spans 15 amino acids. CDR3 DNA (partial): TGTGCCAGCAGTTTGGACTATCGCGGGACCGGGGAG. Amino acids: CASSLDYRGTGE. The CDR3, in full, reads CASSLDYRGTGELFF.

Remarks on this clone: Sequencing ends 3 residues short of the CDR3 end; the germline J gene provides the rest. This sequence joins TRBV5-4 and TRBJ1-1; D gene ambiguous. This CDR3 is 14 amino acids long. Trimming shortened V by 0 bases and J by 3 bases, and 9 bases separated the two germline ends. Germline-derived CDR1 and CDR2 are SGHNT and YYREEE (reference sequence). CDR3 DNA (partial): TGTGCCAGCAGCTTGGATAGAAGAGACACTGAA. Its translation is CASSLDRRDTE. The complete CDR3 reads CASSLDRRDTEAFF.

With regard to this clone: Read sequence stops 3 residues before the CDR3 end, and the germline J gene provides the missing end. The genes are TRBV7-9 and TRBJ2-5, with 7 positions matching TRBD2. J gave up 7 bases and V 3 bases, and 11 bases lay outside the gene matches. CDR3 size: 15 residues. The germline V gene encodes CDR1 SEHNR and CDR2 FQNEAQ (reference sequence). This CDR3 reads CASSFGAGSSGTQYF. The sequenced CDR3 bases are TGTGCCAGCAGCTTCGGAGCGGGATCGTCGGGGACC.